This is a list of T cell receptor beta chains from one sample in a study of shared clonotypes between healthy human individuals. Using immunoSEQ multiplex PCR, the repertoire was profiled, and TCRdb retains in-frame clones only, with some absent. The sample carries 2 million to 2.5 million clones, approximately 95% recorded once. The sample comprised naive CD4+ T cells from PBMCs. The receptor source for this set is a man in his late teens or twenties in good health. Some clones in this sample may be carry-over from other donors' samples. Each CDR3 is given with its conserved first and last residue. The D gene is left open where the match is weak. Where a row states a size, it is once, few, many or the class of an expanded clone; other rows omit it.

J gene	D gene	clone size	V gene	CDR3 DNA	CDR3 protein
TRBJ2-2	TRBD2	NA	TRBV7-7	TGTGCCAGCAGCGACGGGACTAGCGGAAACACCGGGGAGCTGTTTTTT	CASSDGTSGNTGELFF
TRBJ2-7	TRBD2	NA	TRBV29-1	TGCAGCGTCTCCAGACTAGCGGGAGTGGGTAGCTACGAGCAGTACTTC	CSVSRLAGVGSYEQYF
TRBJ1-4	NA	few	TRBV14	TGTGCCAGCAGCCAAGCCTTCCCGGCCCCCGGGCCTAATGAAAAACTGTTTTTT	CASSQAFPAPGPNEKLFF
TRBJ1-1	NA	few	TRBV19	TGTGCCAGTAGTATTCGGAGCACTGAAGCTTTCTTT	CASSIRSTEAFF
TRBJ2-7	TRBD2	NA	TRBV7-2	TGTGCCAGCAGTCCCGTTGCGGGAGAGGGCTACGAGCAGTACTTC	CASSPVAGEGYEQYF
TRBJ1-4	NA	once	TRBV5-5	TGTGCCAGCAGCTTGACAACAAAAGAAAAACTGTTTTTT	CASSLTTKEKLFF
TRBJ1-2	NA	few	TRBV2	TGTGCCAGCAGTAACAGCCTGCGCGGCTACACCTTC	CASSNSLRGYTF
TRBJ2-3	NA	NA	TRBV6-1	TGTGCCAGCAGCCCCCCAAATACGCAGTATTTT	CASSPPNTQYF
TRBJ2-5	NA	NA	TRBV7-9	TGTGCCAGCAGCTTTGGATTGGGGCAGGGGCAAGAGACCCAGTACTTC	CASSFGLGQGQETQYF
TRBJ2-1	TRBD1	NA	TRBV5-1	TGCGCCAGCAGATTTACCGGGACAGGGTACAATGAGCAGTTCTTC	CASRFTGTGYNEQFF